This T cell receptor (beta chain) was observed in a study of tumor-infiltrating lymphocytes in primary liver carcinoma. Study-wide points: Researchers found tumor-adjacent and tumor-blood pairs overlapped less than tumor region pairs.

A constant-region primer served to make TCR beta cDNA from roughly 500 ng total RNA. Modified slightly, ARM-PCR produced TCR beta libraries over three nested multiplex PCR rounds. Running around 10 cycles apiece, the first two PCR rounds relied on TRBV1-TRBV30 forward primers together with a C-beta reverse primer. TCRdb ran MiXCR on the multiplex PCR reads and lists one entry per CDR3 protein. The sample comprises 330,000 or so distinct CDR3 sequences, roughly 61% of which are singletons, and 5.5% to 7% rests with the top ten. Germline DNA was also extracted, while the blood RNA originated from unsorted whole blood. Concerning this clonotype itself: The target antigen is unknown. Germline and junction disagree at one end, which may indicate a read error.

Germline V CDR1 and CDR2: SGHAT, FQNNGV. This CDR3 is built from 15 residues. This clonotype was sampled from a middle-aged man with primary liver carcinoma and hepatitis B virus infection. The V call is TRBV11-2, the J call TRBJ1-1; D gene unclear. Source material: peripheral blood. Here the CDR3 reads CSSSLYAGMNTEAFF. The CDR3 DNA reads TGTTCCAGCAGCTTATATGCCGGCATGAACACTGAAGCTTTCTTT.